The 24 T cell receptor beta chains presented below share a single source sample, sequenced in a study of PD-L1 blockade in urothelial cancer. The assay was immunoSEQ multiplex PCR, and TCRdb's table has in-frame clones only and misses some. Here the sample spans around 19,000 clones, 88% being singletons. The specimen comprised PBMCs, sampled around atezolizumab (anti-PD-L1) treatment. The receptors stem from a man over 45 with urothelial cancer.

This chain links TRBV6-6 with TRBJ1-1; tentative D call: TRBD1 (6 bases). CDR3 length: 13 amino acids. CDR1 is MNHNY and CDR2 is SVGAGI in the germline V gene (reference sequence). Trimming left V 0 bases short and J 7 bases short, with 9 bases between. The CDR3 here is CASSYSWTDEAFF. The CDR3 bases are TGTGCCAGCAGTTACTCTTGGACAGATGAAGCTTTCTTT.

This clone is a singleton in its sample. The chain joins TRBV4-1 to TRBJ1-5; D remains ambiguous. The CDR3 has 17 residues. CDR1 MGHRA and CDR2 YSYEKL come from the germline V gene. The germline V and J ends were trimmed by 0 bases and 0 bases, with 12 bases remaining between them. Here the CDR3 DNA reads TGCGCCAGCAGCCAAGATCCGGCAGGTCCTAGCAATCAGCCCCAGCATTTT. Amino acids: CASSQDPAGPSNQPQHF.

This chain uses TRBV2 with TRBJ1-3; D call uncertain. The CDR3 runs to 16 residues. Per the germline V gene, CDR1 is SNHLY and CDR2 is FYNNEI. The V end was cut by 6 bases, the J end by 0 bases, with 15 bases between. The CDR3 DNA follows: TGTGCCAGCAGAATGGGTACCCTAGTCTCTGGAAACACCATATATTTT. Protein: CASRMGTLVSGNTIYF.

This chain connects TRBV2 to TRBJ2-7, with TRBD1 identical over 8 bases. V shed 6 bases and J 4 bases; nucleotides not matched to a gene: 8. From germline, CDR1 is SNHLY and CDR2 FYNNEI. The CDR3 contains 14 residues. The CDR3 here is CASSPGQGWYEQYF. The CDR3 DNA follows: TGTGCCAGCAGCCCCGGACAGGGTTGGTACGAGCAGTACTTC.

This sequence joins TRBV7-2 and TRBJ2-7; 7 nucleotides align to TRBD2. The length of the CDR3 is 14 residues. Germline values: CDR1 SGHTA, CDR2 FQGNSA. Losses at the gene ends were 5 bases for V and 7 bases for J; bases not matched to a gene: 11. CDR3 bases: TGTGCCAGCAGCCGTTCTAGCGGCTTTTGGGAGCAGTACTTC. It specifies CASSRSSGFWEQYF.

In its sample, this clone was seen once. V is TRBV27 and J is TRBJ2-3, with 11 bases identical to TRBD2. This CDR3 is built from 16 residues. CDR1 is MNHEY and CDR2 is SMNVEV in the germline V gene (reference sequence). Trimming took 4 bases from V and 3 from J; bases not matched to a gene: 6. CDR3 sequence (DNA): TGTGCCAGCAGTTCTCGGAGGACTAGCGGGACAGATACGCAGTATTTT. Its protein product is CASSSRRTSGTDTQYF.

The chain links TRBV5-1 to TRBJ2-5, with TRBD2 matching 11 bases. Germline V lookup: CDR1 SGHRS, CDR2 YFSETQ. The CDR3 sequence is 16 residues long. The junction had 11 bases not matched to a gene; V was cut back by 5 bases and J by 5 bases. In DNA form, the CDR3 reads TGCGCCAGCAGTTCTAGCGGGGGGTCCCTCAGGGAGACCCAGTACTTC. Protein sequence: CASSSSGGSLRETQYF.

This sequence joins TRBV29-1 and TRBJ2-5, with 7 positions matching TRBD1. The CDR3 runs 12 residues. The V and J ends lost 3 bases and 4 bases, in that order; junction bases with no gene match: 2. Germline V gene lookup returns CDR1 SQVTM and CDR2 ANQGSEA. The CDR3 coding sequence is TGCAGCGTTGAGACAGGGATAGAGACCCAGTACTTC. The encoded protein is CSVETGIETQYF.

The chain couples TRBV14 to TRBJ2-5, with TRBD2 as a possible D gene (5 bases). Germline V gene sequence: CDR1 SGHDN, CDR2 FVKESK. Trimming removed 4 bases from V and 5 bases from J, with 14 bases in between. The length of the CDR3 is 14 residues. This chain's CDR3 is CASSPGLPTETQYF. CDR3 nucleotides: TGTGCCAGCAGCCCCGGACTTCCTACGGAGACCCAGTACTTC.

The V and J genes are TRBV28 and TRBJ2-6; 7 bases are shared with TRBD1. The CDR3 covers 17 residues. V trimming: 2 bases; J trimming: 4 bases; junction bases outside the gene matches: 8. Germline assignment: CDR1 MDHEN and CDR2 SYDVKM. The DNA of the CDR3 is TGTGCCAGCAGTTTAACAGGGGTTCCTTCAGGGGCCAACGTCCTGACTTTC. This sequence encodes CASSLTGVPSGANVLTF.

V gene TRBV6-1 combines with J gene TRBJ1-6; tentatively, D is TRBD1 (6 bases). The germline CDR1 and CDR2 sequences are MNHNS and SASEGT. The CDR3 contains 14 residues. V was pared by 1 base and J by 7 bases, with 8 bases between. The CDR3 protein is CASSEGTENSPLHF. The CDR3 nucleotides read TGTGCCAGCAGTGAAGGGACAGAGAATTCACCCCTCCACTTT.

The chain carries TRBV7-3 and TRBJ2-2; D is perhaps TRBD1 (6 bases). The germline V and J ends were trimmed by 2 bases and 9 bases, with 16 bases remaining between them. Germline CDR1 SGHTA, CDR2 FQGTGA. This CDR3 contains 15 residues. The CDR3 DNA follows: TGTGCCAGCAGCTTATTACCAGGGGCTGGTAGGGAGCTGTTTTTT. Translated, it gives CASSLLPGAGRELFF.

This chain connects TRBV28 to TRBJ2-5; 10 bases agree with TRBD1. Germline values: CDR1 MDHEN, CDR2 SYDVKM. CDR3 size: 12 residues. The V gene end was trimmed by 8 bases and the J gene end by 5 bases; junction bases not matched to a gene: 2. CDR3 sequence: CASDRGPETQYF. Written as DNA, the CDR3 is TGTGCCAGCGACAGGGGGCCGGAGACCCAGTACTTC.

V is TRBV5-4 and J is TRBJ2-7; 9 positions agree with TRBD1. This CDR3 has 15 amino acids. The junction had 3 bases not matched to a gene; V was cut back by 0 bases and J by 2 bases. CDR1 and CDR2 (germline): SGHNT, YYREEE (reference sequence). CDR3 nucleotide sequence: TGTGCCAGCAGCTTGGAGGGGACAGGGACCTACGAGCAGTACTTC. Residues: CASSLEGTGTYEQYF. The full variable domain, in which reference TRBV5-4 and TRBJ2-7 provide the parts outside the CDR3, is ETGVTQSPTHLIKTRGQQVTLRCSSQSGHNTVSWYQQALGQGPQFIFQYYREEENGRGNFPPRFSGLQFPNYSSELNVNALELDDSALYLCASSLEGTGTYEQYFGPGTRLTVT.

CDR3 sequence (DNA): TGTGCCAGCAGCGCCCTTACCGGGACACGCGTTGAAGCTTTCTTT. This translates into CASSALTGTRVEAFF. This sequence joins TRBV9 and TRBJ1-1; a weak D match, TRBD1 (6 bases). V gave up 3 bases and J gave up 7 bases, with 19 bases separating them. The CDR3 spans 15 residues. CDR1 is SGDLS and CDR2 is YYNGEE in the germline V gene.

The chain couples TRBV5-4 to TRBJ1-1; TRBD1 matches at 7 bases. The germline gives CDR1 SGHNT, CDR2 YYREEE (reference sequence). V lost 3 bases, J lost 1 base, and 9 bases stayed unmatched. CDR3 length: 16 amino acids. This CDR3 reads CASSSMVAGGNTEAFF. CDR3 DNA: TGTGCCAGCAGCTCGATGGTAGCAGGGGGGAACACTGAAGCTTTCTTT.

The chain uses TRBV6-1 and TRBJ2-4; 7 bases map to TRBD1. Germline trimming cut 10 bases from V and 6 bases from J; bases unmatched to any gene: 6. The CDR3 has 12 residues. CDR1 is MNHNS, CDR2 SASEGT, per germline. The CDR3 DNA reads TGTGCCACAGACAGGGCCGCAAACATTCAGTACTTC. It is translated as CATDRAANIQYF.

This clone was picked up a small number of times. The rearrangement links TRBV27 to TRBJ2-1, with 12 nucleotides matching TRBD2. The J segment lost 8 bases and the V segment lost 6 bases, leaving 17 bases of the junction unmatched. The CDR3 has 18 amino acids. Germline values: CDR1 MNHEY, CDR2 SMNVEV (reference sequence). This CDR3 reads CASRLYLPSGRAGDEQFF. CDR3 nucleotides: TGTGCCAGCAGGCTTTATCTCCCTAGCGGGAGGGCCGGCGATGAGCAGTTCTTC.

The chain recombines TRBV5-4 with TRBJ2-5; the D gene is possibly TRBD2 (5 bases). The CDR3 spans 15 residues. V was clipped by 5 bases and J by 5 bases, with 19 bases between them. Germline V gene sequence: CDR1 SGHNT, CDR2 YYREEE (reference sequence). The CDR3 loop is CASRPEAYLGETQYF. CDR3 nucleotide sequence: TGTGCCAGCAGACCGGAGGCATACTTGGGGGAGACCCAGTACTTC.

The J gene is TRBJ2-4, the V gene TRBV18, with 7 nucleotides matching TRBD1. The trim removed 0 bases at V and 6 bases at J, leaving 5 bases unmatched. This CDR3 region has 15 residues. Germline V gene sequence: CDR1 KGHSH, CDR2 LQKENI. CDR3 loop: CASSPPEGAGNIQYF. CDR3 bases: TGTGCCAGCTCACCACCAGAGGGGGCGGGAAACATTCAGTACTTC.

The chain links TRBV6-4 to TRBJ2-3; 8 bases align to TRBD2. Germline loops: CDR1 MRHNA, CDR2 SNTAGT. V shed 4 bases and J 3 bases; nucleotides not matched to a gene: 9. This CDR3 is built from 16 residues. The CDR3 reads CASSVLPAGGTDTQYF. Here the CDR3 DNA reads TGTGCCAGCAGTGTACTCCCCGCGGGGGGTACAGATACGCAGTATTTT.

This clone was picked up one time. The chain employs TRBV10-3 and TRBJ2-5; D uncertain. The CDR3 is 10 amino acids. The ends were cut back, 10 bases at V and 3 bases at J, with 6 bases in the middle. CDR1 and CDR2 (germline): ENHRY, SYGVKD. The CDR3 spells CATREETQYF. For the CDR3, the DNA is TGTGCCACCCGAGAAGAGACCCAGTACTTC.

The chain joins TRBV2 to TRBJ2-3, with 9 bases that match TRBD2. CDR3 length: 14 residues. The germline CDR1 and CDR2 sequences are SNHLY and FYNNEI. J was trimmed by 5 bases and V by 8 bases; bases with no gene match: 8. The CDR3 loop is CASWPGLAGDTQYF. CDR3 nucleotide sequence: TGTGCCAGCTGGCCGGGACTAGCAGGAGATACGCAGTATTTT.

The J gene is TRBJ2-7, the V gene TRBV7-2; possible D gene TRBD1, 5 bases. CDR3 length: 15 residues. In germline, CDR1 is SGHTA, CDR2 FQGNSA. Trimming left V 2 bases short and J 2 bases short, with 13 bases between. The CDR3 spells CASSLLPDTTYEQYF. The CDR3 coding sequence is TGTGCCAGCAGCTTATTGCCGGACACAACCTACGAGCAGTACTTC.